A selection of T cell receptor beta chains follows, all from one sample in a study of T cell responses to AZD1222 COVID-19 vaccine. TCRdb's table, derived via immunoSEQ multiplex PCR, lists solely in-frame clones and lacks some. The profile covers some 55,000 clones, with 89% appearing a single time and about 2% taken by the ten largest. The sequencing used peripheral blood, collected on day 0 of AZD1222 vaccination. The receptor set was obtained from an adult in good health. Each CDR3 is given with its conserved first and last residue. Fields, in order: D gene, V gene, clone size, J gene, CDR3 DNA, CDR3 protein. The D gene is left open where the match is weak. The listing skips clone size in some rows; elsewhere it reads once, few, many or a size class.

>-|TRBV27|-|TRBJ1-1
TGTGCCAGCAGTTTGAGGAGGGGGGCCGTCGCTTTCTTT
CASSLRRGAVAFF
>-|TRBV28|few|TRBJ2-2
TGTGCCAGCAGTTTATTCGCGAGATGGGCGGCCGCGAACACCGGGGAGCTGTTTTTT
CASSLFARWAAANTGELFF
>-|TRBV6-5|few|TRBJ2-7
TGTGCCAGCAGTACGCCCCGGCAGGGGACCTACGAGCAGTACTTC
CASSTPRQGTYEQYF
>-|TRBV5-1|once|TRBJ1-1
TGCGCCAGCAGCACCGACTATGTGAACACTGAAGCTTTCTTT
CASSTDYVNTEAFF
>-|TRBV18|-|TRBJ1-1
TGTGCCAGCTCACCCAGGGAATATAACACTGAAGCTTTCTTT
CASSPREYNTEAFF
>TRBD2|TRBV10-2|-|TRBJ2-7
TGCGCCAGCAGTGACGTAGCGGGAGCCGACGAGCAGTACTTC
CASSDVAGADEQYF
>-|TRBV6-5|-|TRBJ2-3
TGTGCCAGCAAGTGGACCATTTTAGATACGCAGTATTTT
CASKWTILDTQYF
>TRBD1|TRBV19|-|TRBJ1-2
TGTGCCAGTAGTGCCTCTCACGGGACAGCGTACTATGGCTACACCTTC
CASSASHGTAYYGYTF
>-|TRBV9|-|TRBJ1-1
TGTGCCAGCTCCGCCAGGGGCGTGAGCACTGAAGCTTTCTTT
CASSARGVSTEAFF
>-|TRBV28|-|TRBJ1-3
TGTGCCAGCACTAGACAGAGCCGCTCTGGAAACACCATATATTTT
CASTRQSRSGNTIYF
>-|TRBV2|-|TRBJ2-7
TGTGCCAGCAGTGAAGGGCAGACAACCCTCTCCTACGAGCAGTACTTC
CASSEGQTTLSYEQYF
>-|TRBV19|medium-sized|TRBJ2-3
TGTGCCAGTAGTACCGGCACAGATACGCAGTATTTT
CASSTGTDTQYF
>-|TRBV6-6|-|TRBJ1-1
TGTGCCAGCAGTTACTCTCCCGGACATAATGAAGCTTTCTTT
CASSYSPGHNEAFF
>TRBD1|TRBV6-5|-|TRBJ1-5
TGTGCCAGCACTTGGACAGGCATCAATCAGCCCCAGCATTTT
CASTWTGINQPQHF
>-|TRBV2|few|TRBJ2-2
TGTGCCAGCACAAACGGTGGGCCCAACACCGGGGAGCTGTTTTTT
CASTNGGPNTGELFF
>TRBD2|TRBV9|-|TRBJ2-1
TGTGCCAGCACGAGAGCGGGGTCCAATGAGCAGTTCTTC
CASTRAGSNEQFF
>TRBD1|TRBV11-3|-|TRBJ2-7
TGTGCCAGCAGCTTAGGTCGGACAGGGGGCAACGAGCAGTACTTC
CASSLGRTGGNEQYF
>-|TRBV10-3|-|TRBJ1-4
TGTGCCATCAGTGAGCGGGGTACAACTAATGAAAAACTGTTTTTT
CAISERGTTNEKLFF
>-|TRBV3-1/TRBV3-2|-|TRBJ2-1
TGTGCCAGCAGCCAAGTAGGCGGCCGTAGCGATGAGCAGTTCTTC
CASSQVGGRSDEQFF
>TRBD1|TRBV5-1|once|TRBJ1-1
TGCGCCAGCAGCTTGGAGGGTGCAGGGGGCGCGATAATGAACACTGAAGCTTTCTTT
CASSLEGAGGAIMNTEAFF
>TRBD2|TRBV6-2/TRBV6-3|-|TRBJ2-4
TGTGCCAGCAGTATCGCAGGTAGCGGGGAAAACATTCAGTACTTC
CASSIAGSGENIQYF
>TRBD2|TRBV6-6|-|TRBJ2-3
TGTGCCAGCAGTCCTCGGGGAACGGCTAGCGGGGGACCAGATACGCAGTATTTT
CASSPRGTASGGPDTQYF
>TRBD2|TRBV7-8|-|TRBJ2-2
TGTGCCAGCAGCCCAGTCCCGGGACTAGCGGGAGGAATCACCGGGGAGCTGTTTTTT
CASSPVPGLAGGITGELFF
>-|TRBV28|-|TRBJ2-1
TGTGCCAGCAGTTCACCTAGGCACTATACGGATGAGCAGTTCTTC
CASSSPRHYTDEQFF
>-|TRBV20-1|-|TRBJ1-4
TGCAGTGCTAGGATCCATGAAAAACTGTTTTTT
CSARIHEKLFF
>TRBD2|TRBV11-2|-|TRBJ2-1
TGTGCCAGCAGCTTGTACGATAGCGGGTTTAATGAGCAGTTCTTC
CASSLYDSGFNEQFF
>TRBD1|TRBV10-2|-|TRBJ2-2
TGCGCCAGCAAGGCAGGGGGCTTGTCGGGTGGCGGGGAGCTGTTTTTT
CASKAGGLSGGGELFF
>TRBD2|TRBV28|-|TRBJ2-7
TGTGCCAGCAGTTCGGCCTGGACTAGCGGAAGCTACGAGCAGTACTTC
CASSSAWTSGSYEQYF
>TRBD2|TRBV13|-|TRBJ2-1
TGTGCCAGCAGCTTAGGCCCCCAAGTAGCGGGATTTCACAATGAGCAGTTCTTC
CASSLGPQVAGFHNEQFF
>-|TRBV28|-|TRBJ2-7
TGTGCCAGCAGTTCTTTACGGCTAATCTCCTACGAGCAGTACTTC
CASSSLRLISYEQYF
>TRBD1|TRBV25-1|-|TRBJ2-7
TGTGCCAGCAGTCCACAGGGACAGGGGGACTCCTACGAGCAGTACTTC
CASSPQGQGDSYEQYF
>-|TRBV4-2|-|TRBJ1-2
TGTGCCAGCAGCCAAGAAATGGGACGGCTCTATGGCTACACCTTC
CASSQEMGRLYGYTF
>TRBD1|TRBV28|-|TRBJ2-2
TGTGCCAGCAGTTTTGTGCAGGGGGCGACCACCGGGGAGCTGTTTTTT
CASSFVQGATTGELFF
>TRBD2|TRBV7-9|-|TRBJ2-2
TGTGCCAGCAGCTTGACTAGCGGGAGGGCGTCGTTCCCCGGGGAGCTGTTTTTT
CASSLTSGRASFPGELFF
>TRBD1|TRBV7-8|-|TRBJ2-5
TGTGCCAGCGAACAGGGGTCGTCCCAGTACTTC
CASEQGSSQYF
>-|TRBV3-1/TRBV3-2|-|TRBJ1-1
TGTGCCAGCAGCCAGGGAGAGAACACTGAAGCTTTCTTT
CASSQGENTEAFF
>TRBD1|TRBV29-1|-|TRBJ2-1
TGCAGCGCTAGACAGGGGAGCTCCTACAATGAGCAGTTCTTC
CSARQGSSYNEQFF
>TRBD1|TRBV9|-|TRBJ1-6
TGTGCCAGCAGCGCCGAGGGGACAGTTAATTCACCCCTCCACTTT
CASSAEGTVNSPLHF
>-|TRBV19|-|TRBJ2-2
TGTGCCAGTACTTCAGGGGCATCGAACACCGGGGAGCTGTTTTTT
CASTSGASNTGELFF
>TRBD1|TRBV2|-|TRBJ1-6
TGTGCCAGCAGTGAATCGCTTTGGGGACAGAATTCACCCCTCCACTTT
CASSESLWGQNSPLHF
>-|TRBV28|-|TRBJ1-2
TGTGCCAGCAGTTTTGAAGGGGTGCGCTATGGCTACACCTTC
CASSFEGVRYGYTF
>TRBD1|TRBV7-9|-|TRBJ1-2
TGTGCCAGCAGCTCGGGGGACAGGGCTAACTATGGCTACACCTTC
CASSSGDRANYGYTF
>TRBD2|TRBV12-5|-|TRBJ2-1
TGTGCTAGTGGTTTGGGGACTAGCGGCCATCAGTTCTTC
CASGLGTSGHQFF
>-|TRBV28|-|TRBJ2-1
TGTGCCAGCACTCTTCCGAGGGGAAATGAGCAGTTCTTC
CASTLPRGNEQFF
>-|TRBV3-1/TRBV3-2|-|TRBJ2-2
TGTGCCAGCAGCCAAGGGGGGAGCGGGGAGCTGTTTTTT
CASSQGGSGELFF
>-|TRBV27|few|TRBJ2-7
TGTGCCAGCAGTTCCAACAGCTTTACCTACGAGCAGTACTTC
CASSSNSFTYEQYF
>TRBD2|TRBV11-3|-|TRBJ2-7
TGTGCCAGCAGCAAATCAGCGGGAGACTACTACGAGCAGTACTTC
CASSKSAGDYYEQYF
>-|TRBV5-1|once|TRBJ1-2
TGCGCCAGCAGCTTGGGCAGTAGCTATGGCTACACCTTC
CASSLGSSYGYTF
>TRBD2|TRBV27|-|TRBJ2-7
TGTGCCAGCAGTGGGCTAGCGGGACTCCCCCCCTACGAGCAGTACTTC
CASSGLAGLPPYEQYF
>-|TRBV7-3|-|TRBJ2-3
TGTGCCAGCAGCTTAATAGGACAGACTCACACAGATACGCAGTATTTT
CASSLIGQTHTDTQYF
>TRBD1|TRBV7-2|-|TRBJ1-3
TGTGCCAGCAGCTTAAACAGGGGTGGAAACACCATATATTTT
CASSLNRGGNTIYF
>-|TRBV2|-|TRBJ1-5
TGTGCCAGCATCGTTCAACAGTATAGCAATCAGCCCCAGCATTTT
CASIVQQYSNQPQHF
>-|TRBV11-2|-|TRBJ2-3
TGTGCCAGCAGCTTAGGCAGTGGTTACACAGATACGCAGTATTTT
CASSLGSGYTDTQYF
>-|TRBV10-2|-|TRBJ2-5
TGCGCCAGCGGGACGGCCCAAGAGACCCAGTACTTC
CASGTAQETQYF
>-|TRBV19|-|TRBJ1-1
TGTGCCAGTAGTATTATTGGAGCTGAAGCTTTCTTT
CASSIIGAEAFF
>-|TRBV15|once|TRBJ2-1
TGTGCCACCAGCCCATATGAGTACAATGAGCAGTTCTTC
CATSPYEYNEQFF